These 5 T cell receptor beta chains were sequenced from one sample in a study of blood T cell repertoires in COVID-19. Profiled with immunoSEQ multiplex PCR; TCRdb holds only in-frame clones, not every one. The data hold about 200,000 clones, with 85% to 90% observed a single time. Material: peripheral blood. These receptors were obtained from a man aged 18 to 35 with active or convalescent COVID-19.

The CDR3 nucleotides are TGTGCCGGGTCAAGGGCCTCTAGCGGGAAAGAGACCCAGTACTTC. This codes for CAGSRASSGKETQYF. J is TRBJ2-5 and V is TRBV5-4, with 9 nucleotides matching TRBD2. Germline V gene data show CDR1 as SGHNT and CDR2 as YYREEE (reference sequence). V lost 10 bases, J lost 3 bases, and 13 bases stayed unmatched. This CDR3 has 15 residues.

J is TRBJ1-1 and V is TRBV18; possible D gene TRBD1, 5 bases. The CDR3 extends over 14 amino acids. Deletions cut 5 bases from V and 1 base from J, with 11 bases between. Per germline, CDR1 KGHSH and CDR2 LQKENI. The CDR3 loop is CASSVGLRNTEAFF. CDR3 nucleotides: TGTGCCAGCTCAGTGGGACTGCGGAACACTGAAGCTTTCTTT.

The V call is TRBV5-1, the J call TRBJ2-7, with D perhaps TRBD1 (5 bases). Per the germline V gene, CDR1 is SGHRS and CDR2 is YFSETQ. This CDR3 is 14 amino acids long. V was pared by 3 bases and J by 2 bases, with 12 bases between. CDR3 coding DNA: TGCGCCAGCAGCTGGGGCGCAAGGACCTACGAGCAGTACTTC. Its translation is CASSWGARTYEQYF.

The V and J genes are TRBV10-2 and TRBJ2-5, with a weak D call TRBD1 (6 bases). The CDR3 has 14 residues. V was cut by 0 bases and J by 2 bases, with 7 bases left in between. CDR1 and CDR2 from the germline V gene are WSHSY and SAAADI. The CDR3 coding sequence is TGCGCCAGCAGTGAGTCGGACAGACAAGAGACCCAGTACTTC. Encoded protein: CASSESDRQETQYF.

The rearrangement joins TRBV15 to TRBJ2-2; D remains unclear. Looked up from germline, CDR1 is LNHNV and CDR2 is YYDKDF (reference sequence). Deletions cut 3 bases from V and 5 bases from J, with 7 bases between. The CDR3 is 13 amino acids. This CDR3 is CATSSPTTGELFF. The CDR3 DNA reads TGTGCCACCAGCAGCCCCACTACCGGGGAGCTGTTTTTT.